Each of the 25 T cell receptor beta chains below was sequenced from the same sample in a study of T cell responses to AZD1222 COVID-19 vaccine. Produced via immunoSEQ multiplex PCR; TCRdb's table is partial and in-frame only. This table has some 170,000 clones, 90% to 95% appearing once. This material consisted of peripheral blood, taken 28 days after the second AZD1222 dose. The receptors were gathered from an adult who received the AZD1222 COVID-19 vaccine.

The V and J genes are TRBV11-2 and TRBJ2-7; possible D gene TRBD1, 6 bases. There are 16 residues in the CDR3. The V and J ends lost 4 bases and 1 base respectively, with 17 bases between them. In germline, CDR1 is SGHAT, CDR2 FQNNGV. CDR3 nucleotide sequence: TGTGCCAGCAGCTCAATCCCGGGTAGGGGGTCCTACGAGCAGTACTTC. Translation: CASSSIPGRGSYEQYF.

The J gene is TRBJ1-1, the V gene TRBV4-1; perhaps TRBD1 as D (6 bases). CDR3 size: 15 residues. Trimming cost V 0 bases and J 0 bases, with 8 bases left between them. Germline-derived CDR1 and CDR2 are MGHRA and YSYEKL. The CDR3 DNA follows: TGCGCCAGCAGCCAAGATCAGGGGTTGAACACTGAAGCTTTCTTT. Translated, it gives CASSQDQGLNTEAFF.

V and J are TRBV6-2 or TRBV6-3 and TRBJ1-4; 9 bases line up with TRBD1. Germline CDR1 reads MNHEY; CDR2 reads SVGEGT. The ends lost 2 bases at V and 4 bases at J; junction bases unmatched: 8. There are 17 residues in the CDR3. In DNA, the CDR3 is TGTGCCAGCAGTTACCGTCTCCGGGACAGGGTTAATGAAAAACTGTTTTTT. Protein: CASSYRLRDRVNEKLFF.

The rearrangement joins TRBV6-1 to TRBJ2-3, with 9 bases lining up with TRBD2. The germline CDR1 and CDR2 sequences are MNHNS and SASEGT. The V segment lost 4 bases and the J segment 2 bases; nucleotides outside the gene matches: 7. The CDR3 consists of 16 residues. The CDR3 sequence is CASSVVGLANTDTQYF. CDR3 coding DNA: TGTGCCAGCAGTGTCGTAGGACTAGCGAACACAGATACGCAGTATTTT.

The rearrangement links TRBV7-3 to TRBJ1-6; tentative D call: TRBD1 (5 bases). V dropped 5 bases and J dropped 10 bases, with 18 bases sitting between them. Germline loops: CDR1 SGHTA, CDR2 FQGTGA. There are 15 residues in the CDR3. CDR3: CASSVQGGANSPLHF. The CDR3 region has the DNA TGTGCCAGCAGCGTCCAGGGAGGAGCAAACTCACCCCTCCACTTT.

The chain combines TRBV7-9 with TRBJ2-1, with D possibly TRBD2 on 6 matching bases. Germline CDR1 is SEHNR and CDR2 is FQNEAQ (reference sequence). The CDR3 spans 15 residues. V lost 1 base, J lost 0 bases, and 7 bases lay in between. The CDR3 nucleotides read TGTGCCAGCAGCTTAGGCGGGAACTCCTACAATGAGCAGTTCTTC. This codes for CASSLGGNSYNEQFF. The full variable domain, completed using reference TRBV7-9 and TRBJ2-1, is DTGVSQNPRHKITKRGQNVTFRCDPISEHNRLYWYRQTLGQGPEFLTYFQNEAQLEKSRLLSDRFSAERPKGSFSTLEIQRTEQGDSAMYLCASSLGGNSYNEQFFGPGTRLTVL.

V usage is TRBV6-4 and J usage is TRBJ2-3, with 9 positions matching TRBD2. V lost 0 bases to trimming and J lost 1 base; unmatched junction nucleotides: 2. This CDR3 has 16 residues. Germline CDR1 and CDR2: MRHNA and SNTAGT. CDR3 region: CASSDSASGGTDTQYF. CDR3 nucleotides: TGTGCCAGCAGTGACTCTGCTAGCGGGGGCACAGATACGCAGTATTTT.

V gene TRBV30 combines with J gene TRBJ1-6; 8 bases match TRBD1. Trimming removed 6 bases from V and 7 bases from J; junction bases left unmatched: 11. The CDR3 runs 15 residues. CDR1 is GTSNPN and CDR2 is SVGIG in the germline V gene (reference sequence). As DNA, the CDR3 is TGTGCCTGTCAGGACAGGGCGGCGAAGAATTCACCCCTCCACTTT. Its translation: CACQDRAAKNSPLHF.

The V call is TRBV6-5, the J call TRBJ2-5, with D possibly being TRBD1 (5 bases). CDR3 length: 13 residues. Germline CDR1 is MNHEY and CDR2 is SVGAGI. Deletions cut 0 bases from V and 7 bases from J, with 9 bases between. Here the CDR3 reads CASSYSPQGTQYF. The CDR3 coding sequence is TGTGCCAGCAGTTACTCGCCGCAGGGGACCCAGTACTTC.

This sequence joins TRBV18 and TRBJ1-1; 11 bases match TRBD1. Germline V gene sequence: CDR1 KGHSH, CDR2 LQKENI. The CDR3 has 14 residues. After removal of 3 bases from V and 7 bases from J, the junction contained 4 bases not matched to a gene. The CDR3 region has the DNA TGTGCCAGCTCACCTCTGGGGACAGGGGGTGAAGCTTTCTTT. Translating it yields CASSPLGTGGEAFF. Supplemented by reference TRBV18 and TRBJ1-1, the full variable domain reads NAGVMQNPRHLVRRRGQEARLRCSPMKGHSHVYWYRQLPEEGLKFMVYLQKENIIDESGMPKERFSAEFPKEGPSILRIQQVVRGDSAAYFCASSPLGTGGEAFFGQGTRLTVV.

This clone was detected only a few times. This chain uses TRBV2 with TRBJ2-7, with 9 positions matching TRBD2. V lost 2 bases, J lost 0 bases, and 2 bases stayed unmatched. CDR1 and CDR2 (germline): SNHLY, FYNNEI. The length of the CDR3 is 15 residues. The CDR3 bases are TGTGCCAGCAGTGAAAGGACTAGCGACTCCTACGAGCAGTACTTC. Translated, it gives CASSERTSDSYEQYF.

V is TRBV3-1 (or the pseudogene TRBV3-2) and J is TRBJ2-3, with D uncertain. The length of the CDR3 is 13 residues. Trimming stripped 1 base from V and 8 bases from J, with 10 bases between. Germline lookup yields CDR1 LGHDT and CDR2 YNNKEL (reference sequence). This chain's CDR3 is CASSQGLASTQYF. The CDR3 DNA follows: TGTGCCAGCAGCCAAGGCCTGGCAAGTACGCAGTATTTT.

This clone was seen more than once but under ten times. The chain carries TRBV5-5 and TRBJ1-2; D is uncertain. Trimming shortened V by 0 bases and J by 0 bases, and 9 bases separated the two germline ends. This CDR3 region has 15 residues. CDR1 and CDR2 from the germline V gene are SGHKS and YYEKEE (reference sequence). The DNA of the CDR3 is TGTGCCAGCAGCTTGGCCGTCGCAGCTAACTATGGCTACACCTTC. Its translation is CASSLAVAANYGYTF.

This chain links TRBV12-3 or TRBV12-4 with TRBJ1-2; D perhaps matches TRBD1 (6 bases). V was trimmed by 6 bases and J by 4 bases, leaving 12 bases between them. This CDR3 is 13 amino acids long. The CDR3 loop is CASSLGGRYGYTF. CDR3 bases: TGTGCCAGCAGCTTGGGGGGGCGCTATGGCTACACCTTC.

Here the CDR3 DNA reads TGTGCCAGCAGTGAATTGACAGGGATTCCCTACGAGCAGTACTTC. The encoded protein is CASSELTGIPYEQYF. The V call is TRBV6-1, the J call TRBJ2-7; 7 nucleotides agree with TRBD1. There are 15 residues in the CDR3. CDR1 and CDR2 from the germline V gene are MNHNS and SASEGT. V shed 2 bases and J 2 bases; nucleotides not matched to a gene: 6.

The chain recombines TRBV18 with TRBJ1-1; D is perhaps TRBD1 (5 bases). The germline V gene has CDR1 KGHSH and CDR2 LQKENI. Deletions cut 3 bases from V and 1 base from J, with 12 bases between. This CDR3 contains 15 residues. The CDR3 DNA reads TGTGCCAGCTCACCGGGTCGAGGGGCGAACACTGAAGCTTTCTTT. Residues: CASSPGRGANTEAFF.

The chain is built from TRBV7-3 and TRBJ2-7; 9 positions agree with TRBD1. The CDR3 runs to 13 residues. CDR1 SGHTA and CDR2 FQGTGA come from the germline V gene. Germline trimming cut 2 bases from V and 6 bases from J; bases unmatched to any gene: 2. This chain's CDR3 is CASSLDRGTEQYF. The CDR3 DNA sequence: TGTGCCAGCAGCTTAGACAGGGGGACCGAGCAGTACTTC.

J is TRBJ2-7 and V is TRBV18; D is possibly TRBD1 or TRBD2 (5 bases each). V lost 4 bases to trimming and J lost 0 bases, with 10 bases between them. The germline CDR1 and CDR2 sequences are KGHSH and LQKENI. The CDR3 loop spans 14 amino acids. Here the CDR3 DNA reads TGTGCCAGCTCACGGGACGTCCTCTCCTACGAGCAGTACTTC. Translated: CASSRDVLSYEQYF. Complete variable domain (other parts from reference TRBV18 and TRBJ2-7): NAGVMQNPRHLVRRRGQEARLRCSPMKGHSHVYWYRQLPEEGLKFMVYLQKENIIDESGMPKERFSAEFPKEGPSILRIQQVVRGDSAAYFCASSRDVLSYEQYFGPGTRLTVT.

This clone has only one observation. J is TRBJ2-6 and V is TRBV29-1; tentative D call: TRBD1 (5 bases). The CDR3 consists of 15 residues. The germline V and J ends were trimmed by 4 bases and 0 bases, with 10 bases remaining between them. Germline V gene sequence: CDR1 SQVTM, CDR2 ANQGSEA. In DNA form, the CDR3 reads TGCAGCGTTGCCGACAGTCTCTCTGGGGCCAACGTCCTGACTTTC. Translated: CSVADSLSGANVLTF. The variable domain in full, with the rest retrieved from reference TRBV29-1 and TRBJ2-6, is SAVISQKPSRDICQRGTSLTIQCQVDSQVTMMFWYRQQPGQSLTLIATANQGSEATYESGFVIDKFPISRPNLTFSTLTVSNMSPEDSSIYLCSVADSLSGANVLTFGAGSRLTVL.

A remark on this clone: This specimen includes other DNA sequences encoding the same CDR3. In DNA, the CDR3 is TGCAGTGCCAGGCGAGGAGAGACCCAGTACTTC. Protein sequence: CSARRGETQYF. The chain recombines TRBV20-1 with TRBJ2-5; D uncertain. Germline V CDR1 and CDR2: DFQATT, SNEGSKA (reference sequence). V gave up 6 bases and J gave up 4 bases, with 9 bases separating them. This CDR3 is 11 amino acids long.

This rearrangement joins TRBV5-1 to TRBJ1-2; 9 bases match TRBD1. Trimming removed 3 bases from V and 7 bases from J; junction bases left unmatched: 4. Germline V gives CDR1 SGHRS, CDR2 YFSETQ. This CDR3 has 13 residues. CDR3: CASSWDRVGGYTF. CDR3 sequence (DNA): TGCGCCAGCAGCTGGGACAGGGTCGGTGGCTACACCTTC.

This chain uses TRBV5-1 with TRBJ2-1; D uncertain. Per germline, CDR1 SGHRS and CDR2 YFSETQ. Trimming shortened V by 4 bases and J by 5 bases, and 19 bases separated the two germline ends. The CDR3 contains 16 residues. The CDR3 DNA sequence: TGCGCCAGCAGCCCTCCACGGGTTGGGGAACACAATGAGCAGTTCTTC. This gives the protein CASSPPRVGEHNEQFF. Full variable domain (remainder filled in from reference TRBV5-1 and TRBJ2-1): KAGVTQTPRYLIKTRGQQVTLSCSPISGHRSVSWYQQTPGQGLQFLFEYFSETQRNKGNFPGRFSGRQFSNSRSEMNVSTLELGDSALYLCASSPPRVGEHNEQFFGPGTRLTVL.

The J gene is TRBJ1-5, the V gene TRBV18, with no clear D. Trimming removed 4 bases at V and 7 bases at J, with 17 bases between. The CDR3 extends over 15 amino acids. Germline CDR1 is KGHSH and CDR2 is LQKENI. The CDR3 loop is CASSLYSASGQPQHF. The CDR3 region has the DNA TGTGCCAGCTCACTTTACAGTGCTTCGGGGCAGCCCCAGCATTTT.

This clone was picked up one time. The chain links TRBV5-1 to TRBJ2-1, with TRBD1 matching over 9 bases. This CDR3 is 15 amino acids long. CDR1 SGHRS and CDR2 YFSETQ come from the germline V gene. The V gene end was trimmed by 3 bases and the J gene end by 2 bases; junction bases not matched to a gene: 3. The CDR3 loop is CASSSGTGPYNEQFF. The DNA for the CDR3 is TGCGCCAGCAGCTCCGGGACAGGGCCCTACAATGAGCAGTTCTTC.

The chain links TRBV10-2 to TRBJ1-1; 7 nucleotides agree with TRBD1. The CDR3 loop spans 17 amino acids. V lost 2 bases and J lost 0; bases outside the gene matches: 9. Germline V gene lookup returns CDR1 WSHSY and CDR2 SAAADI. CDR3 residues: CASSEGTGEGVNTEAFF. For the CDR3, the DNA is TGCGCCAGCAGTGAGGGAACAGGGGAGGGGGTGAACACTGAAGCTTTCTTT.